These T cell receptor beta chains were read from a single sample in a study of blood T cells in healthy people across ages. TCRdb fed the 5' RACE reads into MiXCR, producing one record per CDR3 protein. The sample consists of about 1.6 million distinct CDR3 sequences, roughly 32% of them appearing once. Sample: blood. These receptor sequences come from a woman aged 25-40 years in good health. The CDR3 runs from the conserved cysteine through the conserved F or W. D genes are given only for firm matches. Size tells how often a clone was seen (once, few, many) or the class of an expanded clone, and some rows leave it out.

j_call	v_call	d_call	clone_size	cdr3_aa	cdr3_nt
TRBJ2-1	TRBV10-3	TRBD2	.	CAIWDQRDGDNEQFF	TGTGCCATCTGGGACCAGCGGGATGGAGACAATGAGCAGTTCTTC
TRBJ2-5	TRBV5-1	.	.	CASSYRGGEETQYF	TGCGCCAGCAGCTACAGGGGAGGGGAAGAGACCCAGTACTTC
TRBJ2-1	TRBV27	TRBD2	.	CASRLAGGLIDEQFF	TGTGCCAGCAGGCTAGCGGGGGGGCTTATCGATGAGCAGTTCTTC
TRBJ1-2	TRBV3-1	TRBD1	.	CASSQPGQARDGYTF	TGTGCCAGCAGCCAACCGGGACAGGCACGGGATGGCTACACCTTC
TRBJ2-5	TRBV6-5	TRBD2	many	CASSGSGYRVETQYF	TGTGCCAGCAGTGGTAGCGGGTACCGGGTAGAGACCCAGTACTTC
TRBJ1-4	TRBV3-1	.	.	CASSRNRAPNEKLFF	TGTGCCAGCAGCCGAAACAGGGCCCCTAATGAAAAACTGTTTTTT
TRBJ1-4	TRBV12-2	.	.	CASRFWANEKLFF	TGTGCAAGTCGCTTTTGGGCCAACGAAAAACTGTTTTTT
TRBJ2-1	TRBV12-3/TRBV12-4	TRBD1	few	CASSFRVTGDYNEQFF	TGTGCCAGCAGTTTTAGGGTGACAGGGGACTACAATGAGCAGTTCTTC
TRBJ2-7	TRBV6-1	.	.	CASRRVTTYEQYF	TGTGCCAGCAGGAGGGTAACGACCTACGAGCAGTACTTC
TRBJ1-2	TRBV6-6	.	many	CASSPRVLANYGYTF	TGTGCCAGCAGCCCCCGAGTCCTAGCTAACTATGGCTACACCTTC
TRBJ2-1	TRBV6-6	.	few	CASSSGQGLDNEQFF	TGTGCCAGCAGTTCCGGGCAGGGTCTCGACAATGAGCAGTTCTTC
TRBJ2-6	TRBV7-2	TRBD1	many	CASSLKGTGYSGANVLTF	TGTGCCAGCAGCCTAAAGGGGACAGGGTACTCTGGGGCCAACGTCCTGACTTTC
TRBJ2-7	TRBV29-1	TRBD1	.	CSVELQGLRAYEQYF	TGCAGCGTTGAGTTACAGGGGCTTCGAGCCTACGAGCAGTACTTC
TRBJ2-1	TRBV11-2	.	.	CASSSPGGDEQFF	TGTGCCAGCAGCTCCCCGGGGGGCGATGAGCAGTTCTTC
TRBJ2-5	TRBV6-5	TRBD2	many	CASSSTGLGFGEQYF	TGTGCCAGCAGCAGCACGGGACTAGGGTTCGGTGAGCAGTACTTC
TRBJ2-3	TRBV20-1	TRBD2	many	CSARDGGVGTDTQYF	TGCAGTGCTAGAGATGGGGGGGTCGGCACAGATACGCAGTATTTT
TRBJ1-1	TRBV13	.	.	CASSLAGHLMNTEAFF	TGTGCCAGCAGCTTAGCTGGGCACCTCATGAACACTGAAGCTTTCTTT
TRBJ2-3	TRBV27	TRBD2	.	CAGSFVAGDPSTDTQYF	TGTGCCGGCAGTTTTGTAGCGGGAGATCCAAGCACAGATACGCAGTATTTT
TRBJ2-1	TRBV4-1	TRBD2	few	CASSQEWGGWGEQFF	TGCGCCAGCAGCCAAGAGTGGGGGGGTTGGGGTGAGCAGTTCTTC
TRBJ2-7	TRBV12-3/TRBV12-4	TRBD2	.	CASSQREGIGTEQYF	TGTGCCAGCAGCCAGCGGGAGGGGATAGGCACCGAGCAGTACTTC
TRBJ2-1	TRBV7-3	TRBD2	few	CASSFREAGPIYNEQFF	TGTGCCAGCAGCTTCCGGGAAGCGGGACCCATCTACAATGAGCAGTTCTTC
TRBJ1-5	TRBV12-3/TRBV12-4	.	.	CASSLDWSNNQPQHF	TGTGCCAGCAGTTTAGACTGGAGTAACAATCAGCCCCAGCATTTT
TRBJ2-7	TRBV12-3/TRBV12-4	.	.	CATLDRFTHEQYF	TGTGCCACCCTCGACAGGTTTACCCACGAGCAGTACTTC
TRBJ1-2	TRBV29-1	.	.	CSVEGRTENYGYTF	TGCAGCGTTGAGGGGCGGACGGAGAACTATGGCTACACCTTC
TRBJ2-5	TRBV4-1	TRBD2	few	CASSQAKTSGRGGQETQYF	TGCGCCAGCAGCCAGGCCAAGACTAGCGGGAGGGGGGGCCAAGAGACCCAGTACTTC
TRBJ2-3	TRBV3-1	.	.	CASTPGEGPLSTQYF	TGTGCCAGCACCCCAGGCGAAGGGCCTCTCAGTACGCAGTATTTT
TRBJ2-5	TRBV7-2	.	once	CAGSLWPVEETQYF	TGTGCCGGCAGCTTGTGGCCCGTGGAGGAGACCCAGTACTTC
TRBJ1-4	TRBV12-3/TRBV12-4	.	few	CASSFLQATNEKLFF	TGTGCCAGCAGTTTTTTGCAGGCAACTAATGAAAAACTGTTTTTT
TRBJ1-5	TRBV6-1	.	few	CASGMAPNQPQHF	TGTGCCAGCGGGATGGCTCCGAATCAGCCCCAGCATTTT
TRBJ1-2	TRBV20-1	.	.	CSASARQEGYGYTF	TGCAGTGCTTCCGCTAGGCAGGAGGGCTATGGCTACACCTTC
TRBJ2-7	TRBV20-1	.	.	CSARSGVLSYEQYF	TGCAGTGCTAGATCCGGGGTACTATCCTACGAGCAGTACTTC